The sequence of this T cell receptor beta chain was determined in a study of regulatory T cells in long-lasting Graves disease. Time point denoted: newly diagnosed GD, antithyroid drugs for less than 3 months. The TCR library was made from RNA that had been extracted from PBMCs in TRIzol. Germline CDR1 and CDR2: DFQATT and SNEGSKA (reference sequence). CDR3 length: 14 amino acids. V lost 6 bases and J lost 6, with 18 bases in between. Libraries of TCR beta came from iRepertoire HTBI primers plus Arm-PCR of CDR3 regions. Via MiXCR, TCRdb re-called the multiplex PCR reads, giving one row per CDR3 protein. The sample includes 500,000 or so distinct CDR3 sequences, approximately 16% of them seen just once. This clonotype was observed at least ten times. These same data were also listed under a study on T cells in Graves' hyperthyroidism and ophthalmopathy.

This TCR was sampled from a woman aged 40-60 years with Graves disease. This chain links TRBV20-1 with TRBJ2-1, with TRBD1 as a possible D gene (7 bases). This material consisted of peripheral blood mononuclear cells (PBMCs), taken at new diagnosis, from a patient treated with antithyroid drugs. The CDR3 loop is CSAGGSFGGNEQFF. In nucleotides, the CDR3 is TGCAGTGCAGGGGGCTCATTCGGGGGCAATGAGCAGTTCTTC.